One T cell receptor beta chain is described in this entry. The data stem from a study of T cell changes during pregnancy in multiple sclerosis. Profiling relied on immunoSEQ multiplex PCR, and the TCRdb table lists in-frame clones only, not all of them. This sample has approximately 40,000 clones, with 80% to 95% found just once. This CDR3 contains 15 residues. Germline-derived CDR1 and CDR2 are SGHRS and YFSETQ. After removal of 0 bases from V and 5 bases from J, the junction contained 4 bases not matched to a gene. The sequence was collected from a female donor in good health, enrolled as a control in a pregnancy study. This chain uses TRBV5-1 with TRBJ2-5; TRBD2 matches at 10 bases. Here the sequenced sample was CD4+ T cells from peripheral blood mononuclear cells, taken in the third trimester of pregnancy. In DNA, the CDR3 is TGCGCCAGCAGCTTGGCCCTAGCGGGAGCGGAGACCCAGTACTTC. Protein: CASSLALAGAETQYF.